Each of the 3 T cell receptor beta chains below was sequenced from the same sample in a study of cytomegalovirus exposure and HLA in healthy donors. The study ran its PCR with 60 Vbeta and 13 Jbeta primers. Libraries were prepared by immunoSEQ multiplex PCR; TCRdb keeps only in-frame clonotypes and omits some of them. The sample lists about 210,000 clones; approximately 83% were seen once. The source material was PBMCs. The receptors originated from a woman between 45 and 65 years old in good health and CMV-seropositive.

The chain combines TRBV2 with TRBJ1-1; unclear D gene. Germline-derived CDR1 and CDR2 are SNHLY and FYNNEI. V was clipped by 7 bases and J by 1 base, with 10 bases between them. CDR3 size: 13 residues. DNA for the CDR3: TGTGCCAGCATGGAGGCGCCGAACACTGAAGCTTTCTTT. Translating it yields CASMEAPNTEAFF.

CDR3 residues: CASSLGTHGGETQYF. CDR3 sequence (DNA): TGTGCCAGCAGCTTGGGAACACACGGGGGGGAGACCCAGTACTTC. This rearrangement joins TRBV5-4 to TRBJ2-5; TRBD2 matches at 7 bases. In germline, CDR1 is SGHNT, CDR2 YYREEE (reference sequence). There are 15 residues in the CDR3. V lost 0 bases and J lost 5; bases outside the gene matches: 7. The variable domain in full, with the rest retrieved from reference TRBV5-4 and TRBJ2-5, is ETGVTQSPTHLIKTRGQQVTLRCSSQSGHNTVSWYQQALGQGPQFIFQYYREEENGRGNFPPRFSGLQFPNYSSELNVNALELDDSALYLCASSLGTHGGETQYFGPGTRLLVL.

Concerning this clone: The identical CDR3 is also encoded by other nucleotide sequences in the sample. The chain couples TRBV11-2 to TRBJ1-5; tentative D call: TRBD1 (5 bases). Trimming cost V 1 base and J 1 base, with 5 bases left between them. The CDR3 contains 14 residues. Germline V gene sequence: CDR1 SGHAT, CDR2 FQNNGV. The chain's CDR3 is CASSLGGSNQPQHF. CDR3 nucleotide sequence: TGTGCCAGCAGCTTAGGGGGCAGCAATCAGCCCCAGCATTTT.